The source of this TCR beta chain is a study of PD-L1 blockade in urothelial cancer. Study at large: Individuals in the cohort had been given 0 to 3 earlier chemotherapy regimens. The researchers analyzed blood 3 weeks (second dose) and 6 weeks after treatment start.

The data were produced by immunoSEQ multiplex PCR, yet TCRdb's version contains in-frame clones alone and is incomplete. The sample shows under 70,000 clones, approximately 91% of them seen only once. The time point here: peripheral blood 6 weeks after treatment start. The CDR3 consists of 13 residues. Trimming pared 3 bases from V and 2 bases from J, leaving 9 bases between. Germline V lookup: CDR1 SGHRS, CDR2 YFSETQ. J is TRBJ2-7 and V is TRBV5-1, with D possibly being TRBD1 (6 bases). The TCR originated in a man in his 60s with urothelial cancer. The input for sequencing was PBMCs, taken around atezolizumab (anti-PD-L1) treatment. The CDR3 protein is CASSWGHTYEQYF. CDR3 DNA: TGCGCCAGCAGCTGGGGACATACCTACGAGCAGTACTTC.